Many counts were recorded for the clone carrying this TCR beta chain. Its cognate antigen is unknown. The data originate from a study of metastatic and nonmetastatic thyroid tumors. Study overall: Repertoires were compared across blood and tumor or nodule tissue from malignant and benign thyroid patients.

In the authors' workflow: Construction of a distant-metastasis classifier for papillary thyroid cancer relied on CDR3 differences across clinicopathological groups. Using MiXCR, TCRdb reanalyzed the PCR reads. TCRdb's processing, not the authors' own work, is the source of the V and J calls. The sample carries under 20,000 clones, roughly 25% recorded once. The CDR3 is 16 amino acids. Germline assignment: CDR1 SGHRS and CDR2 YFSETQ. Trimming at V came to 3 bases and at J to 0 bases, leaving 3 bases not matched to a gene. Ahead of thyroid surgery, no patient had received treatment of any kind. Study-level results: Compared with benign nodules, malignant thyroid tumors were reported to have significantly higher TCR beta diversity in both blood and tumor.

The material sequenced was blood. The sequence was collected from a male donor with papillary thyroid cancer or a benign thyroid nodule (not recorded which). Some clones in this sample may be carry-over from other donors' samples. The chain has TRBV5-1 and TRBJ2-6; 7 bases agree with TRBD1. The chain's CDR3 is CASSWGQYSGANVLTF. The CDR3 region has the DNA TGCGCCAGCAGCTGGGGACAGTACTCTGGGGCCAACGTCCTGACTTTC.